A single sample is the source of the 7 T cell receptor beta chains below, sequenced in a study of blood T cell repertoires in COVID-19. Profiling relied on immunoSEQ multiplex PCR, and the TCRdb table lists in-frame clones only, not all of them. The sample consists of 37,000 or so clones, around nine tenths of them appearing once. Sample: peripheral blood. Receptors originate from a man aged 55 to 70 with active COVID-19.

The CDR3 DNA reads as TGTGCCAGCAGTGAAGGGGGCGCAGGGGCACCCAGTCAGCCCCAGCATTTT. Translated: CASSEGGAGAPSQPQHF. The chain links TRBV6-1 to TRBJ1-5; D is perhaps TRBD1 (6 bases). CDR3 length: 17 residues. Germline V gene sequence: CDR1 MNHNS, CDR2 SASEGT. Trimming took off 1 base at V and 6 bases at J, with 19 bases between the two ends.

The chain couples TRBV5-1 to TRBJ2-7; the match to TRBD1 covers 9 bases. Germline V gene data show CDR1 as SGHRS and CDR2 as YFSETQ. V trimming: 3 bases; J trimming: 3 bases; junction bases outside the gene matches: 10. This CDR3 is built from 16 residues. CDR3 amino acids: CASSSLPGQGGYEQYF. CDR3 bases: TGCGCCAGCAGCTCTCTCCCGGGACAGGGCGGCTACGAGCAGTACTTC. The complete variable domain, with remaining parts taken from reference TRBV5-1 and TRBJ2-7, reads KAGVTQTPRYLIKTRGQQVTLSCSPISGHRSVSWYQQTPGQGLQFLFEYFSETQRNKGNFPGRFSGRQFSNSRSEMNVSTLELGDSALYLCASSSLPGQGGYEQYFGPGTRLTVT.

The chain uses TRBV2 and TRBJ2-3; 7 nucleotides agree with TRBD1. Trimming at V came to 3 bases and at J to 2 bases, leaving 5 bases not matched to a gene. This CDR3 comprises 15 residues. Germline V gives CDR1 SNHLY, CDR2 FYNNEI. The DNA for the CDR3 is TGTGCCAGCAGTGATTCCAGGGGGTACACAGATACGCAGTATTTT. Its protein product is CASSDSRGYTDTQYF.

CDR3 in amino acids: CAWGEEYETQYF. In DNA, the CDR3 is TGTGCCTGGGGGGAGGAGTATGAGACCCAGTACTTC. The V call is TRBV30, the J call TRBJ2-5, with D tentatively TRBD2 (6 bases). CDR3 length: 12 amino acids. V dropped 5 bases and J dropped 5 bases, with 12 bases sitting between them. Germline assignment: CDR1 GTSNPN and CDR2 SVGIG (reference sequence).

This chain links TRBV7-9 with TRBJ2-7; perhaps TRBD2 as D (5 bases). Germline CDR1 SEHNR, CDR2 FQNEAQ (reference sequence). The CDR3 totals 14 residues. The V end lost 5 bases, the J end lost 2 bases, and 13 bases lay between the germline ends. CDR3 DNA: TGTGCCAGCAGCGGTTCGGAGAGGGCCTACGAGCAGTACTTC. This codes for CASSGSERAYEQYF.

This chain links TRBV5-1 with TRBJ2-7; D gene uncertain. The V end lost 4 bases, the J end lost 3 bases, and 14 bases lay between the germline ends. This CDR3 is 14 amino acids long. Germline values: CDR1 SGHRS, CDR2 YFSETQ. DNA for the CDR3: TGCGCCAGCAGCCATTTCGACGGAGACTACGAGCAGTACTTC. Translated: CASSHFDGDYEQYF.

This rearrangement joins TRBV19 to TRBJ1-4; no clear D gene. Trimming took 6 bases from V and 6 from J, leaving 17 bases between them. The germline CDR1 and CDR2 sequences are LNHDA and SQIVND (reference sequence). The CDR3 has 15 residues. The CDR3 loop reads CASSDAPGWDEKLFF. CDR3 DNA: TGTGCCAGTAGCGATGCCCCAGGCTGGGATGAAAAACTGTTTTTT.